The next 12 T cell receptor beta chains were all read from a single sample in a study of cytomegalovirus exposure and HLA in healthy donors. PCR involved 60 Vbeta and 13 Jbeta primers. Produced via immunoSEQ multiplex PCR; TCRdb's table is partial and in-frame only. Among about 160,000 clones listed, approximately 60% were seen once. Sequencing used PBMCs. The source of these receptors is a woman aged 60-75 years in good health and CMV-seropositive.

The CDR3 nucleotides read TGTGCCAGCAACCCGGGGGGACTCGTGCTTAGTGGCTACACCTTC. Amino acids: CASNPGGLVLSGYTF. The rearrangement uses TRBV5-4 and TRBJ1-2, with D possibly being TRBD1 (5 bases). Trimming took off 6 bases at V and 7 bases at J, with 22 bases between the two ends. Germline V gene sequence: CDR1 SGHNT, CDR2 YYREEE (reference sequence). CDR3 length: 15 residues.

This clone was seen more than once but under ten times. The chain carries TRBV9 and TRBJ2-3; TRBD2 matches 13 bases. With V trimmed by 4 bases and J by 5 bases, 7 bases remained unmatched. Germline lookup yields CDR1 SGDLS and CDR2 YYNGEE. This CDR3 has 16 amino acids. CDR3 sequence reads: CASSFGTSGTGDTQYF. The CDR3 nucleotides are TGTGCCAGCAGCTTTGGGACTAGCGGGACTGGAGATACGCAGTATTTT.

This rearrangement joins TRBV27 to TRBJ2-7, with TRBD2 identical over 7 bases. Germline V gives CDR1 MNHEY, CDR2 SMNVEV (reference sequence). Trimming at V came to 4 bases and at J to 6 bases, leaving 6 bases not matched to a gene. The CDR3 runs to 13 residues. The CDR3 loop is CASSYNVAGEQYF. In nucleotides, the CDR3 is TGTGCCAGCAGTTACAATGTAGCGGGCGAGCAGTACTTC.

The V and J genes are TRBV30 and TRBJ1-3, with D hard to call. This CDR3 contains 14 residues. CDR1 is GTSNPN and CDR2 is SVGIG in the germline V gene (reference sequence). The V gene lost 5 bases and the J gene lost 0 bases, with 11 bases spanning the gap. CDR3 nucleotides: TGTGCCTGGTCCCAAACTTACTCTGGAAACACCATATATTTT. Residues: CAWSQTYSGNTIYF.

The CDR3 DNA reads TGCGCCAGCACCCTTTTGGGCCAGGAGACCCAGTACTTC. Translating it yields CASTLLGQETQYF. This chain connects TRBV5-1 to TRBJ2-5; no reliable D call. Trimming took off 6 bases at V and 5 bases at J, with 14 bases between the two ends. CDR3 size: 13 residues. Per the germline V gene, CDR1 is SGHRS and CDR2 is YFSETQ.

V and J are TRBV30 and TRBJ2-5, with 7 bases aligning to TRBD2. The germline gives CDR1 GTSNPN, CDR2 SVGIG (reference sequence). CDR3 size: 12 residues. Trimming took 2 bases from V and 5 from J; bases not matched to a gene: 2. CDR3 residues: CAWSWGGETQYF. The CDR3 nucleotides are TGTGCCTGGAGTTGGGGGGGTGAGACCCAGTACTTC.

This chain uses TRBV4-1 with TRBJ2-7; D uncertain. The CDR3 has 16 amino acids. Trimming stripped 0 bases from V and 0 bases from J, with 12 bases between. Germline CDR1 reads MGHRA; CDR2 reads YSYEKL. In DNA, the CDR3 is TGCGCCAGCAGCCAAGAGAACTCACCGAGCTCCTACGAGCAGTACTTC. It specifies CASSQENSPSSYEQYF.

The chain links TRBV4-3 to TRBJ1-3; D is uncertain. Germline CDR1 reads LGHNA; CDR2 reads YSLEER. Trimming stripped 0 bases from V and 2 bases from J, with 11 bases between. CDR3 size: 16 residues. CDR3 residues: CASSQEVSKTGNTIYF. DNA for the CDR3: TGCGCCAGCAGCCAAGAGGTGTCTAAAACTGGAAACACCATATATTTT.

V gene TRBV4-2 combines with J gene TRBJ2-2; 11 bases align to TRBD2. The CDR3 sequence is 15 residues long. Germline assignment: CDR1 LGHNA and CDR2 YNFKEQ. The J segment lost 7 bases and the V segment lost 3 bases, leaving 4 bases of the junction unmatched. The CDR3 here is CASSQASGRIGELFF. DNA for the CDR3: TGTGCCAGCAGCCAGGCTAGCGGGAGGATCGGGGAGCTGTTTTTT.

The chain employs TRBV19 and TRBJ1-5; D is undetermined. Germline CDR1 LNHDA, CDR2 SQIVND (reference sequence). With 6 bases removed from V and 9 bases from J, the gap between germline ends came to 12 bases. CDR3 length equals 12 residues. DNA for the CDR3: TGTGCCAGTAGCCGGGCGGAGGGGCCCCAGCATTTT. As protein: CASSRAEGPQHF. The full variable domain, completed using reference TRBV19 and TRBJ1-5, is DGGITQSPKYLFRKEGQNVTLSCEQNLNHDAMYWYRQDPGQGLRLIYYSQIVNDFQKGDIAEGYSVSREKKESFPLTVTSAQKNPTAFYLCASSRAEGPQHFGDGTRLSIL.

The chain uses TRBV7-2 and TRBJ2-3, with D perhaps matching TRBD1 (5 bases). V was clipped by 5 bases and J by 6 bases, with 6 bases between them. CDR3 length equals 11 residues. From germline, CDR1 is SGHTA and CDR2 FQGNSA. CDR3 sequence: CASSKGDTQYF. CDR3 DNA sequence: TGTGCCAGCAGCAAGGGGGATACGCAGTATTTT.

This chain uses TRBV27 with TRBJ2-2, with D hard to call. The CDR3 extends over 12 amino acids. Trimming left V 3 bases short and J 6 bases short, with 5 bases between. Germline V gene sequence: CDR1 MNHEY, CDR2 SMNVEV (reference sequence). The chain's CDR3 is CASSFSSGELFF. The CDR3 nucleotides read TGTGCCAGCAGTTTTTCCTCCGGGGAGCTGTTTTTT.